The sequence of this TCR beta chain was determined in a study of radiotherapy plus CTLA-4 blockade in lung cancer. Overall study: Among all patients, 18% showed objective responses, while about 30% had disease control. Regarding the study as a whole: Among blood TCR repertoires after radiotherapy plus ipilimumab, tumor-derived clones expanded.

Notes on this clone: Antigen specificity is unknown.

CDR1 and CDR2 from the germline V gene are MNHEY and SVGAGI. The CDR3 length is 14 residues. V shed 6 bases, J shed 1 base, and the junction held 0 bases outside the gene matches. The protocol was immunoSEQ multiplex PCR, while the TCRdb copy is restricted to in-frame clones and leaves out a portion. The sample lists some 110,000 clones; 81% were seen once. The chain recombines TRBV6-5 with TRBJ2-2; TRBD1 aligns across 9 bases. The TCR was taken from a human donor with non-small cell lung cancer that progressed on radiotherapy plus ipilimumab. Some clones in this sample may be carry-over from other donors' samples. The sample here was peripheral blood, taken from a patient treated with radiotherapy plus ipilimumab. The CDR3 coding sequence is TGTGCCAGCAGGGACAGGGGGAACACCGGGGAGCTGTTTTTT. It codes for CASRDRGNTGELFF.